The rows below give T cell receptor beta chains drawn from one sample of a study of Ad26.COV2.S vaccination and SARS-CoV-2 variants. Profiled with immunoSEQ multiplex PCR; TCRdb holds only in-frame clones, not every one. The sample records about 370,000 clones, about 91% being singletons. Source: peripheral blood, taken in a trial of Ad26.COV2.S vaccine versus placebo. The source of these receptors is a person between 18 and 60 years old who received the Ad26.COV2.S COVID-19 vaccine or a placebo. Each CDR3 is given with its conserved first and last residue. Fields, in order: D gene, CDR3 length, J gene, V gene, clone size, CDR3 DNA, CDR3 protein. A D gene is named only where the DNA matches it firmly. Rows give clone size only sometimes, using once, few, many, or a class for an expanded clone.

D gene: TRBD1; CDR3 length: 16; J gene: TRBJ2-5; V gene: TRBV7-3; clone size: NA; CDR3 DNA: TGTGCCAGCAGCTTAACGTCGGACAGGGGGCAAGAGACCCAGTACTTC; CDR3 protein: CASSLTSDRGQETQYF
D gene: TRBD1; CDR3 length: 13; J gene: TRBJ1-6; V gene: TRBV5-1; clone size: NA; CDR3 DNA: TGCGCCAGCAGGGACAGGGCGGATTCACCCCTCCACTTT; CDR3 protein: CASRDRADSPLHF
D gene: NA; CDR3 length: 16; J gene: TRBJ1-5; V gene: TRBV6-6; clone size: NA; CDR3 DNA: TGTGCCAGCAGTTACGAATGGGGAGGGGGCAATCAGCCCCAGCATTTT; CDR3 protein: CASSYEWGGGNQPQHF
D gene: TRBD1; CDR3 length: 15; J gene: TRBJ1-2; V gene: TRBV27; clone size: NA; CDR3 DNA: TGTGCCAGCAGTTCAGGTGGGGACAGGACATATGGCTACACCTTC; CDR3 protein: CASSSGGDRTYGYTF
D gene: NA; CDR3 length: 16; J gene: TRBJ2-1; V gene: TRBV15; clone size: NA; CDR3 DNA: TGTGCCACCAGCAGAGATCGTAGCGGTAAGATGGGTGAGCAGTTCTTC; CDR3 protein: CATSRDRSGKMGEQFF
D gene: TRBD2; CDR3 length: 18; J gene: TRBJ2-1; V gene: TRBV9; clone size: NA; CDR3 DNA: TGTGCCAGCAGCGTAGAGGTTAGCGGGAGGGCCCATAGCAATGAGCAGTTCTTC; CDR3 protein: CASSVEVSGRAHSNEQFF
D gene: NA; CDR3 length: 13; J gene: TRBJ1-5; V gene: TRBV30; clone size: NA; CDR3 DNA: TGTGCCTGGAGTGTACTGTCAGGGAAGCCCCAGCATTTT; CDR3 protein: CAWSVLSGKPQHF
D gene: NA; CDR3 length: 13; J gene: TRBJ2-2; V gene: TRBV2; clone size: NA; CDR3 DNA: TGTGCCGACCGACAGGGAGGGACCGGGGAGCTGTTTTTT; CDR3 protein: CADRQGGTGELFF
D gene: NA; CDR3 length: 14; J gene: TRBJ2-1; V gene: TRBV9; clone size: once; CDR3 DNA: TGTGCCAGCAACCAACCGGGGGTATGGGATGAGCAGTTCTTC; CDR3 protein: CASNQPGVWDEQFF
D gene: TRBD2; CDR3 length: 14; J gene: TRBJ2-5; V gene: TRBV5-1; clone size: NA; CDR3 DNA: TGCGCCAGCAGCTTGGACGGGAGGGGAGAGACCCAGTACTTC; CDR3 protein: CASSLDGRGETQYF
D gene: TRBD2; CDR3 length: 14; J gene: TRBJ2-5; V gene: TRBV5-4; clone size: once; CDR3 DNA: TGTGCCAGCAGCCGAAGCGGGAGTACGGAGACCCAGTACTTC; CDR3 protein: CASSRSGSTETQYF
D gene: NA; CDR3 length: 13; J gene: TRBJ1-1; V gene: TRBV6-1; clone size: NA; CDR3 DNA: TGTGCCAGCAGTGAAACACTACGACTCGGAGCTTTCTTT; CDR3 protein: CASSETLRLGAFF
D gene: NA; CDR3 length: 14; J gene: TRBJ1-1; V gene: TRBV6-5; clone size: NA; CDR3 DNA: TGTGCCAGCAGTTACGAAGGGCCTGGAAATGAAGCTTTCTTT; CDR3 protein: CASSYEGPGNEAFF
D gene: NA; CDR3 length: 12; J gene: TRBJ1-1; V gene: TRBV19; clone size: NA; CDR3 DNA: TGTGCCAGTAGTCAGGGAGACACTGAAGCTTTCTTT; CDR3 protein: CASSQGDTEAFF
D gene: TRBD1; CDR3 length: 13; J gene: TRBJ1-2; V gene: TRBV28; clone size: NA; CDR3 DNA: TGTGCCAGCAGTCTACAGGGGAGCTATGGCTACACCTTC; CDR3 protein: CASSLQGSYGYTF
D gene: NA; CDR3 length: 13; J gene: TRBJ1-1; V gene: TRBV7-2; clone size: few; CDR3 DNA: TGTGCCAGCAGCTGGCCTGGGAACACTGAAGCTTTCTTT; CDR3 protein: CASSWPGNTEAFF
D gene: TRBD2; CDR3 length: 16; J gene: TRBJ2-7; V gene: TRBV5-4; clone size: NA; CDR3 DNA: TGTGCCAGCAGCCCTGGGACTAGCGGGAGTCTCTACGAGCAGTACTTC; CDR3 protein: CASSPGTSGSLYEQYF
D gene: NA; CDR3 length: 14; J gene: TRBJ2-1; V gene: TRBV27; clone size: NA; CDR3 DNA: TGTGCCAGCAGTTTATCGACCACTTACAATGAGCAGTTCTTC; CDR3 protein: CASSLSTTYNEQFF
D gene: NA; CDR3 length: 14; J gene: TRBJ2-7; V gene: TRBV6-5; clone size: NA; CDR3 DNA: TGTGCCAGCAGTCCTACGACCTTTGGTTACGAGCAGTACTTC; CDR3 protein: CASSPTTFGYEQYF